Detailed here is one T cell receptor (beta chain). As yet, its antigen is unknown. The data are from a study of OX40 agonist ivuxolimab in advanced cancers. About the research overall: Patients with prior anti-PD-1, anti-PD-L1 or anti-CTLA-4 therapy were eligible; 40% had some. General study results and limits: Dosing at 0.1 to 3.0 mg/kg was accompanied by clonal expansion of CD4+ and CD8+ blood T cells by week 6. More expanded clones were seen, on average, in CD8+ T cells than in CD4+.

The V and J ends lost 0 bases and 7 bases respectively, with 11 bases between them. This CDR3 is built from 14 residues. Looked up from germline, CDR1 is SGDLS and CDR2 is YYNGEE. This table comes from immunoSEQ multiplex PCR, and its TCRdb copy is limited to in-frame clones, with some not included. This table has about 38,000 clones, 78% appearing once. The chain is built from TRBV9 and TRBJ2-1, with D uncertain. The source of this sequence is an adult with an advanced solid tumor such as melanoma, head and neck, liver or kidney cancer. This specimen was CD4+ or CD8+ T cells sorted from blood, taken in a trial of the OX40 agonist ivuxolimab. Here the CDR3 reads CASSVGGEGNEQFF. The CDR3 nucleotides are TGTGCCAGCAGCGTAGGTGGGGAAGGGAATGAGCAGTTCTTC.